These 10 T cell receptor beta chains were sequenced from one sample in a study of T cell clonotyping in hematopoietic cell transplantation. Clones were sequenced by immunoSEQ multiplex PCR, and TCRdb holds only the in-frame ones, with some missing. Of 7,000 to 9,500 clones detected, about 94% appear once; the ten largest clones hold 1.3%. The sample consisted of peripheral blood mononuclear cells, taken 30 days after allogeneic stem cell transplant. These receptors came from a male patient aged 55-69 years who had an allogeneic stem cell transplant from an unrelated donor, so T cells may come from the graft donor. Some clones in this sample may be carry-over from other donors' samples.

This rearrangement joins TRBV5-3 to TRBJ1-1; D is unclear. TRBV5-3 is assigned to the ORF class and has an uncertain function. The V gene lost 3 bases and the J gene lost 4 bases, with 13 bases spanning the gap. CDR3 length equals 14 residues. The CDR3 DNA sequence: TGTGCCAGAAGCTCGACGGGAGGTGGCACTGAAGCTTTCTTT. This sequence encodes CARSSTGGGTEAFF.

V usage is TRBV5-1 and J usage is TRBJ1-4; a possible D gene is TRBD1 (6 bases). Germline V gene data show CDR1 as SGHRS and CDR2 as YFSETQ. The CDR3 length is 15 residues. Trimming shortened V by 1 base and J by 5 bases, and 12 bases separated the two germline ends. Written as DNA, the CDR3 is TGCGCCAGCAGCTTGTTGACAGGAGGAAATGAAAAACTGTTTTTT. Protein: CASSLLTGGNEKLFF.

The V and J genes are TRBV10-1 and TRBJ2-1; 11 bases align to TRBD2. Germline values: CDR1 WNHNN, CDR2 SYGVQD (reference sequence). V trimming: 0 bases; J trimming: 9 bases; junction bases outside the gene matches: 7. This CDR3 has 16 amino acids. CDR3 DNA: TGCGCCAGCAGTGAGTCGATGGGTAGCGGGAGGGTTGAGCAGTTCTTC. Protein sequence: CASSESMGSGRVEQFF.

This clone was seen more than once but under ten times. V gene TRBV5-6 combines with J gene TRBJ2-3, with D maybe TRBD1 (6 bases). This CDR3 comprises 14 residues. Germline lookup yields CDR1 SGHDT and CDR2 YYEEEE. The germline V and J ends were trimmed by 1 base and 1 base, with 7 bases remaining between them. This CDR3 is CASSLRQGTDTQYF. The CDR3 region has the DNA TGTGCCAGCAGCTTGAGACAGGGCACAGATACGCAGTATTTT.

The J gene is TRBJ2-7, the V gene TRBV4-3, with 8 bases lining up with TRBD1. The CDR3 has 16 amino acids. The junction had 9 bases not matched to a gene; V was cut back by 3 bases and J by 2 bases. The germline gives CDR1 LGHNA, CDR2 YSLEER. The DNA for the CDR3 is TGCGCCAGCAGCCACTCGGGGACAGGCGAGACCTACGAGCAGTACTTC. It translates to CASSHSGTGETYEQYF.

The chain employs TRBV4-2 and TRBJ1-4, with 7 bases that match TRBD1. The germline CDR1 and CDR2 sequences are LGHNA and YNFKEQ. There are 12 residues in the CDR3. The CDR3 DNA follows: TGTGCTACCAGGGGGGTGAGTGAAAAACTGTTTTTT. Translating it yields CATRGVSEKLFF.

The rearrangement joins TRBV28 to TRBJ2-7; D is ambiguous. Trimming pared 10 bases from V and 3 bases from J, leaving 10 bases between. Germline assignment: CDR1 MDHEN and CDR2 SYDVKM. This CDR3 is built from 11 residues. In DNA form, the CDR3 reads TGTGCCACCCTCGATTTCTACGAGCAGTACTTC. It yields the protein CATLDFYEQYF.

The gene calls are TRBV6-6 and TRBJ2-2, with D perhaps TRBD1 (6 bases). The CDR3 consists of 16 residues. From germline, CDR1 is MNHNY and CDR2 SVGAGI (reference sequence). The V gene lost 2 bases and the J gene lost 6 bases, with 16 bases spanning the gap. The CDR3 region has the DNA TGTGCCAGCAGTTACGGGACAACAATAGGACCCGGGGAGCTGTTTTTT. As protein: CASSYGTTIGPGELFF.

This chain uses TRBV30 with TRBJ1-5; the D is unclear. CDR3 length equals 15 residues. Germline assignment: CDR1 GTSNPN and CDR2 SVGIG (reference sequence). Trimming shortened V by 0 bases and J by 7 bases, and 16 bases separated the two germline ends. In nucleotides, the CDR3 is TGTGCCTGGAGTGTAACCGGGCCGTCGCGGCAGCCCCAGCATTTT. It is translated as CAWSVTGPSRQPQHF.

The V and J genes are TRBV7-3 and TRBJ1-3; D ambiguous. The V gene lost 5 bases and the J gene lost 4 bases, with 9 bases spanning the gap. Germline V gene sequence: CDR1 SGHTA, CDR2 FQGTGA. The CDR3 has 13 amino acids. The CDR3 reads CASSANRGNTIYF. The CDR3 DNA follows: TGTGCCAGCAGCGCAAATAGGGGAAACACCATATATTTT.